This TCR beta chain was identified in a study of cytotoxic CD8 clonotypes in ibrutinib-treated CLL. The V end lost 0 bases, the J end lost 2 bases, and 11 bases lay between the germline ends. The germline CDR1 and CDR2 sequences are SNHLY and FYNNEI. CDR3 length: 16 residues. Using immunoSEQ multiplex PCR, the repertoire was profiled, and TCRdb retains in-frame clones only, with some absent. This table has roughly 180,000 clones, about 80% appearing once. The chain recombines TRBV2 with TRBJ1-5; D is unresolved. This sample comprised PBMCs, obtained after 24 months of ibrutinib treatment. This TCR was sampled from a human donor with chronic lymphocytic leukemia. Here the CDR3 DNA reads TGTGCCAGCAGTGAAGCAAACCCCCGGGGCAATCAGCCCCAGCATTTT. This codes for CASSEANPRGNQPQHF.